This T cell receptor (beta chain) was identified during a study of T cell repertoires in cytomegalovirus infection. Study summary: Researchers turned to recently identified HLA-C-restricted CMV epitopes as well as well-studied HLA-B-restricted ones. Based on public TCR beta signatures, there were indications of CMV infection and of a matching HLA type. Points from the study as a whole: In two of eight donors, the top clonotype was HLA-C-restricted CMV-specific. Cumulative frequency (of public TCR beta family members) identified carriers of CMV plus the relevant HLA.

Per the germline V gene, CDR1 is MGHDK and CDR2 is SYGVNS. The CDR3 contains 14 residues. Trimming pared 6 bases from V and 4 bases from J, leaving 16 bases between. Comment on this clonotype: Its antigen is still unknown.

TCRdb itself ran the reads through MiXCR, one entry per CDR3 protein. Among hundreds of thousands of distinct CDR3 sequences listed, roughly a third were seen once. The sequence was collected from a human donor in good health (CMV status not recorded). Some clones in this sample may be carry-over from other donors' samples. The rearrangement joins TRBV25-1 to TRBJ2-7; weak D call: TRBD1 (6 bases). The specimen comprised cultured PBMCs, sampled from culture after CMV antigen stimulation. This CDR3 is CASSGTTGIYEQYF. CDR3 in DNA: TGTGCCAGCAGCGGAACCACAGGGATTTACGAGCAGTACTTC.